The sequence of this T cell receptor (beta chain) was determined in a study of cytomegalovirus exposure and HLA in healthy donors. V was shortened by 0 bases and J by 3 bases, with 8 bases between the two germline ends. Germline assignment: CDR1 SGHVS and CDR2 FQNEAQ. The CDR3 sequence is 14 residues long. On this clone: No antigen is known for it.

General study points: CMV serostatus alone was available as immune exposure information. When analyzed later, the rates of TCR association showed variation by HLA locus, with DRB1 the most and HLA-C the fewest.

PCR involved 60 Vbeta and 13 Jbeta primers. Clones were sequenced by immunoSEQ multiplex PCR, and TCRdb holds only the in-frame ones, with some missing. The profile covers 100,000 or so clones, with 65% to 85% appearing a single time and roughly 2% taken by the ten largest. Donors were ostensibly healthy at sampling, although undocumented immune exposures were probable. Specimen: PBMCs. The sequence was obtained from a man aged 18 to 29 in good health and CMV-seronegative. The chain employs TRBV7-8 and TRBJ1-2; possible D gene TRBD1, 5 bases. This CDR3 is CASSLAGGDYGYTF. The CDR3 DNA reads as TGTGCCAGCAGCTTAGCGGGGGGGGACTATGGCTACACCTTC.